This T cell receptor beta chain was found in a study of shared clonotypes between healthy human individuals. Germline trimming cut 5 bases from V and 2 bases from J; bases unmatched to any gene: 7. CDR3 length: 15 residues. The germline V gene encodes CDR1 MNHEY and CDR2 SMNVEV (reference sequence). The data were produced by immunoSEQ multiplex PCR, yet TCRdb's version contains in-frame clones alone and is incomplete. The data contain some 500,000 clones, more than 70% of them singletons. This TCR derives from a woman aged 40 to 50 in good health. Some clones in this sample may be carry-over from other donors' samples. This chain links TRBV27 with TRBJ2-7, with 9 nucleotides matching TRBD1. Sequences were obtained from PBMCs. The CDR3 bases are TGTGCCAGCAGTGGAGCCGGGACAGGGCCCTACGAGCAGTACTTC. This sequence encodes CASSGAGTGPYEQYF.